The 15 T cell receptor beta chains given below trace back to one sample, sequenced in a study of CD8 T cells in ankylosing spondylitis. TCRdb passed the 5' RACE reads through MiXCR, listing each CDR3 protein once. The data hold fewer than 350,000 distinct CDR3 sequences, with 11% observed a single time. Sequences were obtained from blood, either unsorted or a sorted T cell fraction (not recorded which). These receptor sequences come from a female donor with ankylosing spondylitis or in good health (not recorded which).

The table lists this clonotype with many counts. This chain joins TRBV29-1 and TRBJ1-2, with TRBD1 identical over 10 bases. Trimming took 8 bases from V and 5 from J; bases not matched to a gene: 14. Germline CDR1 reads SQVTM; CDR2 reads ANQGSEA. The CDR3 is 15 amino acids. CDR3 protein: CSISRQGAQGYGYTF. Written as DNA, the CDR3 is TGCAGCATCTCTCGACAGGGGGCGCAAGGATATGGCTACACCTTC.

This clonotype was detected many times. The chain has TRBV20-1 and TRBJ2-3; 7 nucleotides agree with TRBD2. CDR3 length equals 14 residues. Trimming took 6 bases from V and 0 from J; bases not matched to a gene: 6. The germline gives CDR1 DFQATT, CDR2 SNEGSKA (reference sequence). In nucleotides, the CDR3 is TGCAGTGCGATCCTAGCGGATAGCACAGATACGCAGTATTTT. Translation: CSAILADSTDTQYF.

The chain recombines TRBV14 with TRBJ2-7; D perhaps matches TRBD2 (6 bases). The CDR3 is 14 amino acids. In germline, CDR1 is SGHDN, CDR2 FVKESK. Trimming cost V 1 base and J 6 bases, with 13 bases left between them. The CDR3, as DNA: TGTGCCAGCAGCCAAGTACGGGGGAACGGCGAGCAGTACTTC. This translates into CASSQVRGNGEQYF.

This clonotype showed up many times. The rearrangement uses TRBV7-2 and TRBJ2-1, with unresolved D. V shed 6 bases and J shed 8 bases, with 11 bases lying between them. The CDR3 sequence is 12 residues long. Germline V gives CDR1 SGHTA, CDR2 FQGNSA. CDR3 DNA sequence: TGTGCCAGCAGTCAGTCCCGGCATGAGCAGTTCTTC. Protein sequence: CASSQSRHEQFF.

This clonotype was counted many times. The chain has TRBV12-3 or TRBV12-4 and TRBJ1-1, with TRBD1 matching over 7 bases. V lost 4 bases, J lost 6 bases, and 8 bases stayed unmatched. This CDR3 contains 14 residues. CDR3 coding DNA: TGTGCCAGCAGTTCCGTAGGGGGCGCCCCTGAAGCTTTCTTT. It is translated as CASSSVGGAPEAFF.

This clonotype was counted ten times or more. The chain has TRBV10-3 and TRBJ2-1; maybe TRBD1 (5 bases). Per the germline V gene, CDR1 is ENHRY and CDR2 is SYGVKD. The CDR3 extends over 15 amino acids. Trimming removed 6 bases from V and 2 bases from J, with 14 bases in between. CDR3 nucleotide sequence: TGTGCCATCAGGAAAGGACACCTACCCTACAATGAGCAGTTCTTC. Translating it yields CAIRKGHLPYNEQFF.

This clonotype was counted many times. V usage is TRBV12-3 or TRBV12-4 and J usage is TRBJ2-5; no definite D call. V shed 2 bases and J shed 5 bases, with 15 bases lying between them. The CDR3 covers 15 residues. CDR3 residues: CASSLNSPTRETQYF. CDR3 bases: TGTGCCAGCAGTTTAAATTCCCCCACGCGGGAGACCCAGTACTTC.

This clonotype was counted ten times or more. This sequence joins TRBV19 and TRBJ2-1, with 8 positions matching TRBD2. CDR1 is LNHDA, CDR2 SQIVND, per germline (reference sequence). V was clipped by 4 bases and J by 5 bases; unmatched bases: 13. This CDR3 is built from 17 residues. The DNA of the CDR3 is TGTGCCAGTAGTAAGCCCGCCACGGGGGGGCGCAACAATGAGCAGTTCTTC. Its protein product is CASSKPATGGRNNEQFF.

This clonotype was recorded many times. The chain combines TRBV24-1 with TRBJ2-3, with D possibly matching TRBD1 (6 bases). V lost 7 bases to trimming and J lost 0 bases, with 16 bases between them. This CDR3 has 16 residues. Germline loops: CDR1 KGHDR, CDR2 SFDVKD. CDR3 sequence reads: CATSLTGLSSTDTQYF. The CDR3 region has the DNA TGTGCCACCAGCCTTACAGGGCTTTCTAGCACAGATACGCAGTATTTT.

This clonotype has ten or more counts. The genes are TRBV5-1 and TRBJ2-2, with TRBD1 matching 8 bases. Unmatched junction bases numbered 7, after V lost 6 bases and J lost 6 bases. CDR3 length: 14 amino acids. The germline CDR1 and CDR2 sequences are SGHRS and YFSETQ. The CDR3 sequence is CASKVTGVPGELFF. CDR3 DNA sequence: TGCGCCAGCAAAGTGACAGGGGTCCCCGGGGAGCTGTTTTTT.

There are many counts of this clonotype. The gene calls are TRBV29-1 and TRBJ1-5; possibly TRBD1 for D (6 bases). The CDR3 loop spans 15 amino acids. CDR1 is SQVTM and CDR2 is ANQGSEA in the germline V gene. V dropped 6 bases and J dropped 0 bases, with 15 bases sitting between them. CDR3 nucleotides: TGCAGCGTCAGCCGGGACACCGATAGCAATCAGCCCCAGCATTTT. This sequence encodes CSVSRDTDSNQPQHF. Looking up the rest from reference TRBV29-1 and TRBJ1-5 gives the full variable domain: SAVISQKPSRDICQRGTSLTIQCQVDSQVTMMFWYRQQPGQSLTLIATANQGSEATYESGFVIDKFPISRPNLTFSTLTVSNMSPEDSSIYLCSVSRDTDSNQPQHFGDGTRLSIL.

This clonotype came up many times. The chain combines TRBV28 with TRBJ1-2; a weak D match, TRBD1 (6 bases). Germline lookup yields CDR1 MDHEN and CDR2 SYDVKM. Trimming shortened V by 8 bases and J by 5 bases, and 15 bases separated the two germline ends. The CDR3 is made up of 13 amino acids. The CDR3 DNA sequence: TGTGCCAGCCGCGACAGGCACTCGTATGGCTACACCTTC. Translation: CASRDRHSYGYTF.

The table lists this clonotype with many counts. This sequence joins TRBV12-3 or TRBV12-4 and TRBJ1-3, with D unresolved. There are 14 residues in the CDR3. Trimming cost V 2 bases and J 0 bases, with 5 bases left between them. The CDR3 reads CASSLQLSGNTIYF. The CDR3 DNA reads as TGTGCCAGCAGTTTACAGCTCTCTGGAAACACCATATATTTT.

This chain connects TRBV10-1 to TRBJ1-2, with D possibly TRBD1 on 6 matching bases. The V gene lost 3 bases and the J gene lost 3 bases, with 11 bases spanning the gap. The CDR3 length is 14 residues. Germline lookup yields CDR1 WNHNN and CDR2 SYGVQD (reference sequence). The CDR3 sequence is CASSDRGRDYGYTF. DNA for the CDR3: TGCGCCAGCAGTGACAGGGGCAGAGACTATGGCTACACCTTC.

V usage is TRBV7-9 and J usage is TRBJ1-5; D remains ambiguous. Germline CDR1 is SEHNR and CDR2 is FQNEAQ (reference sequence). This CDR3 has 14 amino acids. Trimming removed 5 bases from V and 7 bases from J, with 15 bases in between. This CDR3 is CASSPPGDEQPQHF. The CDR3 DNA follows: TGTGCCAGCAGCCCCCCGGGAGACGAGCAGCCCCAGCATTTT.